Shown below are 30 T cell receptor beta chains from a single sample sequenced in a study of shared clonotypes between healthy human individuals. The method was immunoSEQ multiplex PCR; TCRdb's version includes in-frame clones alone and lacks a portion of them. The repertoire holds 2 million to 3 million clones, with roughly 93% as singletons. Sequencing was done on a sample of naive CD4+ T cells from PBMCs. Indicated subset: CD45RA+ positively selected. Every receptor here comes from a man aged 18 to 30 in good health. Some clones in this sample may be carry-over from other donors' samples.

With respect to this clone: This specimen includes other DNA sequences encoding the same CDR3. V is TRBV7-3 and J is TRBJ1-1; D ambiguous. The germline V gene encodes CDR1 SGHTA and CDR2 FQGTGA. This CDR3 comprises 13 residues. Between the trimmed V and J ends, which lost 1 base and 1 base, there was a span of 4 bases. The CDR3 region is CASSLNRNTEAFF. The DNA for the CDR3 is TGTGCCAGCAGCTTAAACCGGAACACTGAAGCTTTCTTT.

Of note for this clone: One end of the junction fails to match germline, which may point to a read error. Other DNA sequences in the same sample also yield this CDR3. CDR3 loop: CASSLEGAKNIQYF. For the CDR3, the DNA is TGCGCTAGCAGCTTGGAAGGAGCCAAAAACATTCAGTACTTC. The chain recombines TRBV5-1 with TRBJ2-4; D unclear. In germline, CDR1 is SGHRS, CDR2 YFSETQ. The CDR3 extends over 14 amino acids.

The rearrangement uses TRBV27 and TRBJ2-4; D may be TRBD1 or TRBD2 (5 bases each). V lost 9 bases, J lost 1 base, and 16 bases lay in between. This CDR3 comprises 15 residues. Germline V CDR1 and CDR2: MNHEY, SMNVEV (reference sequence). DNA of the CDR3: TGTGCCAGTTCGGGGACGGTTATGGCCAAAAACATTCAGTACTTC. It specifies CASSGTVMAKNIQYF.

The chain's CDR3 is CASSETFRGTEAFF. CDR3 nucleotide sequence: TGTGCCAGCAGTGAAACCTTTAGGGGGACTGAAGCTTTCTTT. The rearrangement joins TRBV27 to TRBJ1-1; D is possibly TRBD1 (6 bases). Germline V CDR1 and CDR2: MNHEY, SMNVEV (reference sequence). V lost 5 bases, J lost 5 bases, and 15 bases lay in between. The CDR3 covers 14 residues.

Of note for this clone: This same CDR3 is encoded by further DNA sequences in the sample. V gene TRBV14 combines with J gene TRBJ1-2; 7 bases agree with TRBD1. J gave up 4 bases and V 4 bases, and 3 bases lay outside the gene matches. Germline CDR1 reads SGHDN; CDR2 reads FVKESK. The CDR3 loop spans 13 amino acids. The CDR3 region has the DNA TGTGCCAGCAGCCCGGGACAGAGCTATGGCTACACCTTC. Amino acid sequence: CASSPGQSYGYTF.

This clone was counted at least ten times. The chain recombines TRBV9 with TRBJ1-5; D is uncertain. Germline V lookup: CDR1 SGDLS, CDR2 YYNGEE. Trimming left V 3 bases short and J 3 bases short, with 13 bases between. The CDR3 consists of 15 residues. The CDR3 loop is CASSAGEAPNQPQHF. CDR3 DNA: TGTGCCAGCAGCGCCGGGGAGGCCCCCAATCAGCCCCAGCATTTT.

This sequence joins TRBV19 and TRBJ2-3, with TRBD2 identical over 7 bases. V was clipped by 7 bases and J by 0 bases; unmatched bases: 7. This CDR3 region has 15 residues. Germline CDR1 reads LNHDA; CDR2 reads SQIVND (reference sequence). CDR3 residues: CASTRAGASTDTQYF. The CDR3, as DNA: TGTGCCAGTACTCGGGCGGGAGCTAGCACAGATACGCAGTATTTT.

This clone came up a few times. This chain uses TRBV25-1 with TRBJ1-1; unclear D gene. Germline values: CDR1 MGHDK, CDR2 SYGVNS. V gave up 2 bases and J gave up 1 base, with 8 bases separating them. CDR3 size: 14 residues. The CDR3 reads CASSEGLGNTEAFF. The CDR3 nucleotides read TGTGCCAGCAGTGAAGGATTGGGGAACACTGAAGCTTTCTTT.

The V and J genes are TRBV28 and TRBJ1-5; a possible D gene is TRBD1 (6 bases). Between the trimmed V and J ends, which lost 6 bases and 3 bases, there was a span of 15 bases. Looked up from germline, CDR1 is MDHEN and CDR2 is SYDVKM. This CDR3 is 15 amino acids long. The CDR3 here is CASSPGRGVNQPQHF. In DNA form, the CDR3 reads TGTGCCAGCAGCCCCGGGAGGGGGGTCAATCAGCCCCAGCATTTT.

V gene TRBV5-1 combines with J gene TRBJ1-4; tentative D call: TRBD1 (6 bases). CDR3 length: 16 amino acids. The germline gives CDR1 SGHRS, CDR2 YFSETQ. V lost 7 bases to trimming and J lost 7 bases, with 23 bases between them. The chain's CDR3 is CASAPGSRGSGEKLFF. CDR3 bases: TGCGCCAGCGCTCCGGGTAGCAGGGGTTCTGGTGAAAAACTGTTTTTT.

The chain employs TRBV5-1 and TRBJ2-7; D is possibly TRBD2 (7 bases). CDR1 SGHRS and CDR2 YFSETQ come from the germline V gene. V lost 4 bases and J lost 0, with 14 bases in between. This CDR3 is built from 15 residues. The CDR3 coding sequence is TGCGCCAGCAGCCCAGGCGGGGGCGCCTCCTACGAGCAGTACTTC. Translation gives CASSPGGGASYEQYF. Full variable domain (rest looked up from reference TRBV5-1 and TRBJ2-7): KAGVTQTPRYLIKTRGQQVTLSCSPISGHRSVSWYQQTPGQGLQFLFEYFSETQRNKGNFPGRFSGRQFSNSRSEMNVSTLELGDSALYLCASSPGGGASYEQYFGPGTRLTVT.

The J gene is TRBJ1-4, the V gene TRBV28, with a possible D match to TRBD1 (5 bases). Germline-derived CDR1 and CDR2 are MDHEN and SYDVKM. Trimming left V 3 bases short and J 10 bases short, with 15 bases between. The CDR3 has 14 residues. CDR3 protein: CASSLGQWLGKLFF. CDR3 DNA: TGTGCCAGCAGTTTGGGGCAGTGGTTGGGAAAACTGTTTTTT.

This clone was seen a few times. The chain employs TRBV15 and TRBJ2-3; D may be TRBD1 or TRBD2 (6 bases each). V was pared by 4 bases and J by 0 bases, with 14 bases between. CDR1 LNHNV and CDR2 YYDKDF come from the germline V gene (reference sequence). The CDR3 extends over 16 amino acids. The CDR3 nucleotides are TGTGCCACCAGCACAAGGGGGGACCCTAGCACAGATACGCAGTATTTT. It encodes CATSTRGDPSTDTQYF.

The chain employs TRBV28 and TRBJ2-7; tentatively, D is TRBD1 (5 bases). Trimming took 5 bases from V and 7 from J, leaving 12 bases between them. The V gene's germline CDR1 is MDHEN and CDR2 SYDVKM. There are 12 residues in the CDR3. CDR3 loop: CASSDRGFEQYF. DNA for the CDR3: TGTGCCAGCAGTGATAGGGGATTTGAGCAGTACTTC. The variable domain in full, completed from reference TRBV28 and TRBJ2-7, reads DVKVTQSSRYLVKRTGEKVFLECVQDMDHENMFWYRQDPGLGLRLIYFSYDVKMKEKGDIPEGYSVSREKKERFSLILESASTNQTSMYLCASSDRGFEQYFGPGTRLTVT.

Turning to this clone: At the DNA level, this CDR3 is encoded by other sequences in the same sample as well. In DNA, the CDR3 is TGCAGCGTTGAGTTAGCGGAAACCACCATGGAGCAGTACTTC. Translated: CSVELAETTMEQYF. The rearrangement joins TRBV29-1 to TRBJ2-7, with D tentatively TRBD2 (6 bases). The germline gives CDR1 SQVTM, CDR2 ANQGSEA. The V end was cut by 3 bases, the J end by 7 bases, with 19 bases between. CDR3 length equals 14 residues.

This chain links TRBV6-5 with TRBJ2-7; 8 bases line up with TRBD1. Germline CDR1 is MNHEY and CDR2 is SVGAGI. V was clipped by 5 bases and J by 1 base; unmatched bases: 7. CDR3 size: 15 residues. DNA of the CDR3: TGTGCCAGCAGTCACCACAGGACAGGGTCCTACGAGCAGTACTTC. Residues: CASSHHRTGSYEQYF.

The CDR3 is CASSPGQGIAKSTQHF. Here the CDR3 DNA reads TGTGCCAGCAGTCCGGGACAGGGGATTGCCAAGTCTACTCAGCATTTT. The chain is built from TRBV27 and TRBJ1-5; 10 bases line up with TRBD1. V lost 5 bases, J lost 13 bases, and 17 bases stayed unmatched. Per germline, CDR1 MNHEY and CDR2 SMNVEV (reference sequence). The CDR3 runs to 16 residues.

The J gene is TRBJ2-2, the V gene TRBV28; D possibly uses TRBD1 or TRBD2 (5 bases each). Germline V CDR1 and CDR2: MDHEN, SYDVKM. This CDR3 is 14 amino acids long. V lost 6 bases and J 4 bases, leaving 12 bases between the germline ends. The DNA for the CDR3 is TGTGCCAGCAGACGGGACCTCGGCACCGGGGAGCTGTTTTTT. Protein product: CASRRDLGTGELFF.

The chain joins TRBV19 to TRBJ2-1; no firm D call. Trimming removed 2 bases from V and 1 base from J, with 6 bases in between. This CDR3 contains 14 residues. Germline loops: CDR1 LNHDA, CDR2 SQIVND (reference sequence). The CDR3 sequence: CASSIFGSYNEQFF. The CDR3 nucleotides are TGTGCCAGTAGTATATTCGGGTCCTACAATGAGCAGTTCTTC. Looking up the rest from reference TRBV19 and TRBJ2-1 gives the full variable domain: DGGITQSPKYLFRKEGQNVTLSCEQNLNHDAMYWYRQDPGQGLRLIYYSQIVNDFQKGDIAEGYSVSREKKESFPLTVTSAQKNPTAFYLCASSIFGSYNEQFFGPGTRLTVL.

V and J are TRBV6-5 and TRBJ1-6, with D possibly TRBD1 on 6 matching bases. V gave up 0 bases and J gave up 9 bases, with 9 bases separating them. Germline V gene data show CDR1 as MNHEY and CDR2 as SVGAGI. This CDR3 has 14 amino acids. The CDR3 region is CASSYSGARSPLHF. The DNA of the CDR3 is TGTGCCAGCAGTTACTCGGGGGCGCGTTCACCCCTCCACTTT.

Note on this clone: The same CDR3 also results from other DNA sequences found in this sample. The chain recombines TRBV5-1 with TRBJ1-3; D perhaps matches TRBD1 (5 bases). The V and J ends lost 2 bases and 0 bases respectively, with 9 bases between them. The CDR3 runs to 15 residues. The germline V gene encodes CDR1 SGHRS and CDR2 YFSETQ. The CDR3 spells CASSFGASSGNTIYF. DNA for the CDR3: TGCGCCAGCAGCTTCGGGGCCAGCTCTGGAAACACCATATATTTT. The full variable domain, with the rest looked up from reference TRBV5-1 and TRBJ1-3, is KAGVTQTPRYLIKTRGQQVTLSCSPISGHRSVSWYQQTPGQGLQFLFEYFSETQRNKGNFPGRFSGRQFSNSRSEMNVSTLELGDSALYLCASSFGASSGNTIYFGEGSWLTVV.

J is TRBJ2-3 and V is TRBV6-1; a weak D match, TRBD2 (5 bases). The V end lost 3 bases, the J end lost 5 bases, and 18 bases lay between the germline ends. CDR3 length: 16 amino acids. From germline, CDR1 is MNHNS and CDR2 SASEGT. The CDR3 DNA reads as TGTGCCAGCAGTGATATAAAGTCTAGCTCAAGAGATACGCAGTATTTT. It codes for CASSDIKSSSRDTQYF.

The rearrangement joins TRBV30 to TRBJ2-3; 7 positions match TRBD1. The CDR3 has 16 residues. Trimming at V came to 0 bases and at J to 2 bases, leaving 8 bases not matched to a gene. Per germline, CDR1 GTSNPN and CDR2 SVGIG (reference sequence). The CDR3 DNA reads as TGTGCCTGGAGTGTTGGAGACAGGGACCTCACAGATACGCAGTATTTT. It encodes CAWSVGDRDLTDTQYF.

As regards this clone: Other DNA sequences within the sample encode an identical CDR3. V is TRBV9 and J is TRBJ2-7; D perhaps matches TRBD1 (5 bases). This CDR3 spans 14 amino acids. Germline-derived CDR1 and CDR2 are SGDLS and YYNGEE. Trimming removed 0 bases at V and 2 bases at J, with 9 bases between. In DNA, the CDR3 is TGTGCCAGCAGCGTAGCTGGACAAACCTACGAGCAGTACTTC. Its translation: CASSVAGQTYEQYF. Drawing the rest from reference TRBV9 and TRBJ2-7, the complete variable domain is DSGVTQTPKHLITATGQRVTLRCSPRSGDLSVYWYQQSLDQGLQFLIQYYNGEERAKGNILERFSAQQFPDLHSELNLSSLELGDSALYFCASSVAGQTYEQYFGPGTRLTVT.

The chain joins TRBV5-4 to TRBJ2-3, with no clear D. The CDR3 loop spans 15 amino acids. The germline CDR1 and CDR2 sequences are SGHNT and YYREEE (reference sequence). V was trimmed by 4 bases and J by 0 bases, leaving 12 bases between them. Here the CDR3 DNA reads TGTGCCAGCAGCCCAAAGACCATTAGCACAGATACGCAGTATTTT. It is translated as CASSPKTISTDTQYF.

A single count supports this clone. This rearrangement joins TRBV11-1 to TRBJ2-7; TRBD2 matches at 10 bases. Germline CDR1 SGHAT, CDR2 FQDESV (reference sequence). This CDR3 is built from 14 residues. Trimming at V came to 7 bases and at J to 3 bases, leaving 6 bases not matched to a gene. The CDR3 region is CASKASGRNYEQYF. The CDR3 DNA reads as TGTGCCAGCAAGGCTAGCGGGAGAAACTACGAGCAGTACTTC.

The V call is TRBV4-1, the J call TRBJ2-7; 10 bases line up with TRBD2. In germline, CDR1 is MGHRA, CDR2 YSYEKL. This CDR3 has 15 residues. V lost 3 bases and J lost 2; bases outside the gene matches: 4. CDR3 sequence reads: CASSQRGLATYEQYF. The CDR3 DNA follows: TGCGCCAGCAGCCAGAGGGGACTAGCGACCTACGAGCAGTACTTC.

The chain is built from TRBV7-2 and TRBJ2-5; 9 bases map to TRBD2. The J segment lost 5 bases and the V segment lost 2 bases, leaving 6 bases of the junction unmatched. The CDR3 covers 15 residues. CDR1 is SGHTA, CDR2 FQGNSA, per germline. CDR3 bases: TGTGCCAGCAGCTTATATGTGAGCGGGAGGGAGACCCAGTACTTC. As protein: CASSLYVSGRETQYF.

The chain is built from TRBV15 and TRBJ2-2; no reliable D call. Germline assignment: CDR1 LNHNV and CDR2 YYDKDF (reference sequence). The CDR3 contains 13 residues. Trimming left V 1 base short and J 4 bases short, with 4 bases between. CDR3 region: CATSRASTGELFF. The CDR3 region has the DNA TGTGCCACCAGCAGAGCGAGCACCGGGGAGCTGTTTTTT.

V usage is TRBV6-1 and J usage is TRBJ1-2; possibly TRBD1 for D (5 bases). Per the germline V gene, CDR1 is MNHNS and CDR2 is SASEGT. This CDR3 is built from 15 residues. V lost 4 bases to trimming and J lost 6 bases, with 18 bases between them. The CDR3 bases are TGTGCCAGCAGTGGGGTGGGGCGACTAGCCCATGGCTACACCTTC. Translation gives CASSGVGRLAHGYTF.